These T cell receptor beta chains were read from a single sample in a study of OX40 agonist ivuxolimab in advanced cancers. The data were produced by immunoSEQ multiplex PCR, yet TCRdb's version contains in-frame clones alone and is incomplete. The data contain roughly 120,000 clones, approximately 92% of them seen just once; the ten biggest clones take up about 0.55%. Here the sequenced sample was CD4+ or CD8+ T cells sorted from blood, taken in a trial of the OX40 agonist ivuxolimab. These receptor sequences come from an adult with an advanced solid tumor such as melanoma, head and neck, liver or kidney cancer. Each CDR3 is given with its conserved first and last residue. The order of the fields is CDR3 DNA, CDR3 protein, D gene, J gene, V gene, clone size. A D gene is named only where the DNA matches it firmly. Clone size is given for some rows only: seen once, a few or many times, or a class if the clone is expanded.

TGCGCCAGCAGCCAAGCCAGCGGGGGAGATGAGCAGTTCTTC CASSQASGGDEQFF TRBD2 TRBJ2-1 TRBV4-3 NA
TGTGCCAGCGATTCTCGTTTCACCCTCCACTTT CASDSRFTLHF NA TRBJ1-6 TRBV27 NA
TGTGCCAGCAGCTTCCGGGGGTACACTGAAGCTTTCTTT CASSFRGYTEAFF NA TRBJ1-1 TRBV28 NA
TGTGCCAGCAGCTTAATGGCTAGCGATAGCTACGAGCAGTACTTC CASSLMASDSYEQYF NA TRBJ2-7 TRBV7-3 NA
TGTGCCAGCAGGACAAGCAATTCACCCCTCCACTTT CASRTSNSPLHF NA TRBJ1-6 TRBV6-1 NA
TGTGCCAGCAGCGGACAGGGGGCCGGTGGGCTGATCGGGGAGCTGTTTTTT CASSGQGAGGLIGELFF TRBD1 TRBJ2-2 TRBV9 NA
TGTGCCAGCAGCCAGATGACAGGAGGTTACAATGAGCAGTTCTTC CASSQMTGGYNEQFF NA TRBJ2-1 TRBV14 NA
TGTGCCAGCACGGGCGGGGGTGCCTATAATTCACCCCTCCACTTT CASTGGGAYNSPLHF NA TRBJ1-6 TRBV2 NA
TGTGCCAGCGGCGGGGATCCCCTGAGGGAGGGGCGCCTCGGCTATGGCTACACCTTC CASGGDPLREGRLGYGYTF NA TRBJ1-2 TRBV19 NA
TGTGCCAGCAGCGCGGGACTAGCGGGGGGTGCTGAGCAGTTCTTC CASSAGLAGGAEQFF TRBD2 TRBJ2-1 TRBV7-9 NA
TGTGCCAGCAGCCAAGCGAGCGGGGGGGCACAGTACTTC CASSQASGGAQYF TRBD2 TRBJ2-7 TRBV14 NA
TGTGCCAGCAGCCAGACTCACAGGGGGCGCAGAGATACGCAGTATTTT CASSQTHRGRRDTQYF TRBD1 TRBJ2-3 TRBV7-2 NA
TGTGCCAGCAGCTTGGGCGGAGACGACCCCAATGAAAAACTGTTTTTT CASSLGGDDPNEKLFF NA TRBJ1-4 TRBV5-4 once
TGTGCCAGCAGCCGCGGCGGGGCTTCGGTCGAGCAGTACTTC CASSRGGASVEQYF NA TRBJ2-7 TRBV28 once
TGTGCCAGCAGTTACTCGAAATTCGGGCAGACCTATGGCTACACCTTC CASSYSKFGQTYGYTF NA TRBJ1-2 TRBV6-5 once
TGTGCCAGCAGTTTTGGGGTTAACTATGGCTACACCTTC CASSFGVNYGYTF NA TRBJ1-2 TRBV27 NA
TGTGCCAGCAGCTCCCGACCAACTCAAGAGACCCAGTACTTC CASSSRPTQETQYF NA TRBJ2-5 TRBV7-7 NA
TGCGCCAGTTCCACACAGGTACCCACCGGGGAGCTGTTTTTT CASSTQVPTGELFF NA TRBJ2-2 TRBV5-1 NA